Below, one TCR beta chain is given with its context. The record originates from a study of blood T cell repertoires in COVID-19. Study summary: From the United States, Italy and Spain came samples of acute and convalescent COVID-19.

Profiled with immunoSEQ multiplex PCR; TCRdb holds only in-frame clones, not every one. The sample contains hundreds of thousands of clones, 80% to 90% of which appear only once. The CDR3 extends over 14 amino acids. V shed 6 bases and J shed 6 bases, with 18 bases lying between them. CDR1 is MNHEY and CDR2 is SVGAGI in the germline V gene. Material for sequencing was PBMCs or T cells enriched from blood (not recorded which). This sequence joins TRBV6-5 and TRBJ2-7, with D possibly being TRBD2 (5 bases). The clonotype was recovered from a young man who had recovered from COVID-19. The CDR3 DNA reads as TGTGCCAGCAGGGTAAGCGGACTCTTGGGCGAGCAGTACTTC. It is translated as CASRVSGLLGEQYF.